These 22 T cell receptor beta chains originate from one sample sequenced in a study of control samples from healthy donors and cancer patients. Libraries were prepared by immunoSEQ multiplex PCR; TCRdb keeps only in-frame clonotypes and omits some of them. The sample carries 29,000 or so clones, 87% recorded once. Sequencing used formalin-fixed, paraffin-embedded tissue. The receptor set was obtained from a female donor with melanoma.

CDR3 in amino acids: CASSPDRVIYTF. The CDR3 nucleotides are TGTGCCAGCAGCCCAGACAGGGTGATCTACACCTTC. The gene calls are TRBV7-2 and TRBJ1-2, with 7 bases matching TRBD1. There are 12 residues in the CDR3. The V and J ends lost 5 bases and 10 bases, in that order; junction bases with no gene match: 7. Germline V gene data show CDR1 as SGHTA and CDR2 as FQGNSA.

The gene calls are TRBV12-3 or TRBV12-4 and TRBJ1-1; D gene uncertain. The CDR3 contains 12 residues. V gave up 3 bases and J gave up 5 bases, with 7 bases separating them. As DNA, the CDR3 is TGTGCCAGCAGTTTGATCTTTACTGAAGCTTTCTTT. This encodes CASSLIFTEAFF.

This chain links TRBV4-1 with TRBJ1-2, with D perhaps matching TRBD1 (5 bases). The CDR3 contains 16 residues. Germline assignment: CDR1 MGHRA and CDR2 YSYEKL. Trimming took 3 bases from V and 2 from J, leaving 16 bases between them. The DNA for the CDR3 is TGCGCCAGCAGCCACAACACAGGAAATCTAAACTATGGCTACACCTTC. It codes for CASSHNTGNLNYGYTF.

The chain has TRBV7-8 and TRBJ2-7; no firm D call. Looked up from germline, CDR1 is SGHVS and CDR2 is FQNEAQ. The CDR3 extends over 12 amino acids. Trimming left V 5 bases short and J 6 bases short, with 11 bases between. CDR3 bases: TGTGCCAGCAGCACGCCCCGAAGCGAGCAGTACTTC. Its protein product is CASSTPRSEQYF.

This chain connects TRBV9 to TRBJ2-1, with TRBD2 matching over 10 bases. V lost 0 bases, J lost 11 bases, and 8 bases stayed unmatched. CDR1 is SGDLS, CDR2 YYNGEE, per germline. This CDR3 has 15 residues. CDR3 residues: CASSVGVAGGTQQFF. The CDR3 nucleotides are TGTGCCAGCAGCGTAGGGGTAGCGGGAGGTACACAGCAGTTCTTC.

Written as DNA, the CDR3 is TGTGCCAGCTCACCGGAGTGGGACAGGGGAGGCAACAATGAGCAGTTCTTC. It translates to CASSPEWDRGGNNEQFF. The chain carries TRBV18 and TRBJ2-1; 10 positions agree with TRBD1. The CDR3 has 17 amino acids. The V gene's germline CDR1 is KGHSH and CDR2 LQKENI. The junction had 10 bases not matched to a gene; V was cut back by 3 bases and J by 5 bases.

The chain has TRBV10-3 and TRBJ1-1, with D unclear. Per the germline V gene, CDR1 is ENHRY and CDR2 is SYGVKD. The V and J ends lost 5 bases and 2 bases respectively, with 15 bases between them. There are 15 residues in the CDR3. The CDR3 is CAISPNPTANTEAFF. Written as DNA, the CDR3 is TGTGCCATCAGTCCTAATCCTACAGCAAACACTGAAGCTTTCTTT.

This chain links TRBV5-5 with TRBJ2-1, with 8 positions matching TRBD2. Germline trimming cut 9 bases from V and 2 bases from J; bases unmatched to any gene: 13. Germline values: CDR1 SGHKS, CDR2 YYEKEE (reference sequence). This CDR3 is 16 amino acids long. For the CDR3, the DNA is TGTGCCACTAAGGAAAGCGGGAGTCAAGCCTACAATGAGCAGTTCTTC. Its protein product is CATKESGSQAYNEQFF.

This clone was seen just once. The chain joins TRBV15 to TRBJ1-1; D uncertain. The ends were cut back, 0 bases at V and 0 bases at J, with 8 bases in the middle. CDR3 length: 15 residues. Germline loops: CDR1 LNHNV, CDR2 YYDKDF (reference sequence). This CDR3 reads CATSRDISLNTEAFF. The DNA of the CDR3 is TGTGCCACCAGCAGAGATATTAGCCTGAACACTGAAGCTTTCTTT.

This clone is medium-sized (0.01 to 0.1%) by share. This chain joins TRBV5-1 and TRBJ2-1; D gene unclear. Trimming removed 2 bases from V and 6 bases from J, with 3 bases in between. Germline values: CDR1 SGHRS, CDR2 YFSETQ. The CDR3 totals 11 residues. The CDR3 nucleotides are TGCGCCAGCAGCTTTCTCAATGAGCAGTTCTTC. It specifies CASSFLNEQFF.

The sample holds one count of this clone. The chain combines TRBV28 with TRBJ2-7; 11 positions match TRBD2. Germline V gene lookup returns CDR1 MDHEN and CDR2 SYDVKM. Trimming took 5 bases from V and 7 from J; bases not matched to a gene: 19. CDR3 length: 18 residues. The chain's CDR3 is CASSPPYLGSGRASEQYF. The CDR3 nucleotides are TGTGCCAGCAGTCCCCCATATTTAGGTAGCGGGAGGGCGAGTGAGCAGTACTTC.

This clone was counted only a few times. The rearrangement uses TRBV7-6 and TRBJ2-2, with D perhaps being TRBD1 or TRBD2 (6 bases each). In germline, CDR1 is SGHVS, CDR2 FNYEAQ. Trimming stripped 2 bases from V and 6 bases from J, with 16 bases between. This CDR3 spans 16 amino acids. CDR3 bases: TGTGCCAGCAGCTTACGGCGCGAGGGGGGCGCCGGGGAGCTGTTTTTT. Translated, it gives CASSLRREGGAGELFF. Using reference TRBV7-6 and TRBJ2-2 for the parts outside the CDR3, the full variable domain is GAGVSQSPRYKVTKRGQDVALRCDPISGHVSLYWYRQALGQGPEFLTYFNYEAQQDKSGLPNDRFSAERPEGSISTLTIQRTEQRDSAMYRCASSLRREGGAGELFFGEGSRLTVL.

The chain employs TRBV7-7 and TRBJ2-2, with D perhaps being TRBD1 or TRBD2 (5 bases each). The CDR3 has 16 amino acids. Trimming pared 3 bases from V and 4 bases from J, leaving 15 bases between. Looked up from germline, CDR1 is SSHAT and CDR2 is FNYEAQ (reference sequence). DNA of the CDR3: TGTGCCAGCAGCTTCTCCGGTGGGGGATCCACCGGGGAGCTGTTTTTT. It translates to CASSFSGGGSTGELFF.

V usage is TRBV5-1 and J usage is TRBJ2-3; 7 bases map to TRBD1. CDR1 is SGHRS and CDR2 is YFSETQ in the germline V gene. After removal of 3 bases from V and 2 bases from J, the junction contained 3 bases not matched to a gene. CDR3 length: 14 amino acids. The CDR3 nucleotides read TGCGCCAGCAGCTCGGGACAGAACACAGATACGCAGTATTTT. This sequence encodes CASSSGQNTDTQYF.

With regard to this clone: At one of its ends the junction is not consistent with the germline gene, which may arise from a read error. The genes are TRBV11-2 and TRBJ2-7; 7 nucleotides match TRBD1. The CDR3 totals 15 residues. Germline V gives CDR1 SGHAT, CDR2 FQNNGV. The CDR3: CASSLEAGGFYKQYF. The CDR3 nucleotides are TGTGCCAGCAGCTTAGAGGCAGGGGGTTTCTACAAGCAGTACTTC.

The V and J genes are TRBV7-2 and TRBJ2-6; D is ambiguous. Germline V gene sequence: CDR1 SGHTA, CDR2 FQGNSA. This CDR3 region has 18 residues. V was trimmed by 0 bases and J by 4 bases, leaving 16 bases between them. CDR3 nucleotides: TGTGCCAGCAGCTTAGCGACCTTCCTCCGGTTGGGGGCCAACGTCCTGACTTTC. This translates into CASSLATFLRLGANVLTF.

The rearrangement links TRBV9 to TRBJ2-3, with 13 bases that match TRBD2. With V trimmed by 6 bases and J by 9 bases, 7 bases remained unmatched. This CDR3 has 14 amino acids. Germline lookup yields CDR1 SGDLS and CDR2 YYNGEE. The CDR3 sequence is CASTPGTSGTTQYF. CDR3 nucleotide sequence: TGTGCCAGCACCCCCGGGACTAGCGGGACGACGCAGTATTTT.

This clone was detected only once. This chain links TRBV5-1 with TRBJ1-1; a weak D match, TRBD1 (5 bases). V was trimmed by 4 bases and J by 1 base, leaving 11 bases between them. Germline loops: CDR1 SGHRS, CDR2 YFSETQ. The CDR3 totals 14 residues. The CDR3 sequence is CASSLGPKNTEAFF. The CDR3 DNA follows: TGCGCCAGCAGCCTGGGACCGAAGAACACTGAAGCTTTCTTT.

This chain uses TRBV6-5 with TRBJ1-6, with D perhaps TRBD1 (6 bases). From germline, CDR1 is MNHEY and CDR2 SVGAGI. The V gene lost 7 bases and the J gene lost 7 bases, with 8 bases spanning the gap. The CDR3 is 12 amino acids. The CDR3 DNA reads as TGTGCCAGCACTAGGGGGAATTCACCCCTCCACTTT. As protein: CASTRGNSPLHF.

CDR3 sequence reads: CASSLLVGNTGELFF. Written as DNA, the CDR3 is TGTGCCAGCAGCTTGTTAGTAGGGAACACCGGGGAGCTGTTTTTT. The V and J genes are TRBV7-9 and TRBJ2-2, with unresolved D. This CDR3 has 15 amino acids. With 3 bases removed from V and 1 base from J, the gap between germline ends came to 9 bases. Germline loops: CDR1 SEHNR, CDR2 FQNEAQ (reference sequence).

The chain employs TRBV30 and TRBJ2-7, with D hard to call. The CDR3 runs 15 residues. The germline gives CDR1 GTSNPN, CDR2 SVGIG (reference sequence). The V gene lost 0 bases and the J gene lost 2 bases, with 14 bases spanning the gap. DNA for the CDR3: TGTGCCTGGAGTGTGGGGTACGTAGGTCCCTACGAGCAGTACTTC. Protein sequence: CAWSVGYVGPYEQYF.

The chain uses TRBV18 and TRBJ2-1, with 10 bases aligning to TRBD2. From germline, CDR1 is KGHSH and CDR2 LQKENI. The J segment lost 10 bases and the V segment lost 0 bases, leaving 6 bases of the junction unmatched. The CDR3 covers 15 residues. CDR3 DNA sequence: TGTGCCAGCTCACCACCTTGGACTAGCGGCCGGGAGCAGTTCTTC. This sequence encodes CASSPPWTSGREQFF.